The clone carrying this T cell receptor beta chain has a handful of counts. The germline gives CDR1 MDHEN, CDR2 SYDVKM. Trimming cost V 5 bases and J 2 bases; bases outside gene matches: 7. The CDR3 extends over 15 amino acids. Per the original data handling: The authors estimated nucleated cell counts from reference gene primer amplification. Profiling relied on immunoSEQ multiplex PCR, and the TCRdb table lists in-frame clones only, not all of them. V and J calls and clone size come straight from that table; D and trimming were deduced from the DNA. The sample records 150,000 to 200,000 clones, roughly 85% being singletons. These data come from a study of blood T cell repertoires in COVID-19.

The sample taken for sequencing was peripheral blood. The chain employs TRBV28 and TRBJ1-1, with 8 bases lining up with TRBD1. This clonotype originated in a human donor in a cohort sampled during active COVID-19. The DNA for the CDR3 is TGTGCCAGCAGTCCCATTGGACAGGGCAACACTGAAGCTTTCTTT. Translation: CASSPIGQGNTEAFF.